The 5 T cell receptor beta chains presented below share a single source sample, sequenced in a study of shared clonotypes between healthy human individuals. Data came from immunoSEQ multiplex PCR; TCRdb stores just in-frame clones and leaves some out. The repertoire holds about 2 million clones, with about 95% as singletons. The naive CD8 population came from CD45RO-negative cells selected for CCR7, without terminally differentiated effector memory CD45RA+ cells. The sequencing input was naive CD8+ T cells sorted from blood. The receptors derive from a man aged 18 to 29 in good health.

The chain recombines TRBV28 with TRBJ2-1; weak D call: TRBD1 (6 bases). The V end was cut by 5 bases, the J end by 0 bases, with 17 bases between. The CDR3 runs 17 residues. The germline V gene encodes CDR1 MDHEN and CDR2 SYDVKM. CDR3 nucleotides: TGTGCCAGCAGTACCCTGCTGACAGGCTTCTCCTACAATGAGCAGTTCTTC. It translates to CASSTLLTGFSYNEQFF.

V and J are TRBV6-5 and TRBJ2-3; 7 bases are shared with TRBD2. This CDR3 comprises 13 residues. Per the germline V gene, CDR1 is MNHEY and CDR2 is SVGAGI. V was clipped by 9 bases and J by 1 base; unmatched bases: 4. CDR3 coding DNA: TGTGCCAGAGTAGCGGGCGGCACAGATACGCAGTATTTT. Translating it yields CARVAGGTDTQYF.

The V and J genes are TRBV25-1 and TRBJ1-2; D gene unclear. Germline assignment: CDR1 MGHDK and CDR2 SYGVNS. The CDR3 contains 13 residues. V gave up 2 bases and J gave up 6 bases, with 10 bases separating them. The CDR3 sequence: CASSEGRSHGYTF. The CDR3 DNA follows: TGTGCCAGCAGTGAAGGGAGAAGTCATGGCTACACCTTC.

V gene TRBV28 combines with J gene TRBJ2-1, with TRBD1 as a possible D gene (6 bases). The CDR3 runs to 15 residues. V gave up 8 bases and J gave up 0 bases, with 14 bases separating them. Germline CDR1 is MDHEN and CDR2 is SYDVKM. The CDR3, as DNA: TGTGCCAGCGTGAACCGGGACACCTCCTACAATGAGCAGTTCTTC. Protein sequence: CASVNRDTSYNEQFF.

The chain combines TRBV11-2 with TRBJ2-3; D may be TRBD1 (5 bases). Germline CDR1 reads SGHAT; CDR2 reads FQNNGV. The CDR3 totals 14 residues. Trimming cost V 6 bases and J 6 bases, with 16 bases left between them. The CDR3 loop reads CASSPNRLVDTQYF. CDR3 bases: TGTGCCAGCAGTCCGAACAGGTTGGTGGATACGCAGTATTTT.